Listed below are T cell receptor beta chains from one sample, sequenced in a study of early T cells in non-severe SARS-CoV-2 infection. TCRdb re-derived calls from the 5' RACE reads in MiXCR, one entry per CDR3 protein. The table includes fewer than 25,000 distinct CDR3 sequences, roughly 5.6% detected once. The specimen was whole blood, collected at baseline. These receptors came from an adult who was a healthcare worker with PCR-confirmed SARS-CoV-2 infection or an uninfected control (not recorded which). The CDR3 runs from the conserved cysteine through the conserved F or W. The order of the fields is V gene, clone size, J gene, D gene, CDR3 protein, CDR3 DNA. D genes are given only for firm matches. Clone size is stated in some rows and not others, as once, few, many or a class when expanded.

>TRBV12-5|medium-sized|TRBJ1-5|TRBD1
CASGLVPRDRSNQPQHF
TGTGCTAGTGGTTTGGTACCCAGGGACAGGTCCAATCAGCCCCAGCATTTT
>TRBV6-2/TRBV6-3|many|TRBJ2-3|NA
CASSPGSTDTQYF
TGTGCCAGTTCGCCGGGAAGCACAGATACGCAGTATTTT
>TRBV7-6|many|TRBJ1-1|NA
CASSRLNTEAFF
TGTGCCAGCAGCCGCCTGAACACTGAAGCTTTCTTT
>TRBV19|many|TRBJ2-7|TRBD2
CATLGGAYEQYF
TGTGCCACCCTCGGGGGGGCTTACGAGCAGTACTTC
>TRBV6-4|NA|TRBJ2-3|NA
CASSMDRSTDTQYF
TGTGCCAGCAGTATGGACAGATCCACAGATACGCAGTATTTT
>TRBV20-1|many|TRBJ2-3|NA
CSASDGASTDTQYF
TGCAGTGCTAGCGACGGGGCTAGCACAGATACGCAGTATTTT
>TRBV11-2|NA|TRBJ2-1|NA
CASSSRHVSYNEQFF
TGTGCCAGCAGCTCCAGACATGTTTCTTACAATGAGCAGTTCTTC
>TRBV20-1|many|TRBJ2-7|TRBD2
CSATYRTSGDYEQYF
TGCAGTGCTACATATAGGACTAGCGGGGACTACGAGCAGTACTTC
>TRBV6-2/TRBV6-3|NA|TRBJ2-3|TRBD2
CASSLLAGNGDTQYF
TGTGCCAGCAGTCTCCTAGCGGGGAATGGAGATACGCAGTATTTT
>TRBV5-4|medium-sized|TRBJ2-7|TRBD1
CASSLGVSRGLGEQYF
TGTGCCAGCAGCTTGGGTGTAAGCAGGGGGTTAGGCGAGCAGTACTTC
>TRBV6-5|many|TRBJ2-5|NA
CASSRGYLQETQYF
TGTGCCAGCAGCCGGGGCTACCTACAAGAGACCCAGTACTTC
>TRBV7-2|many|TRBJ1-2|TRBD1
CASSSAGGAYYGYTF
TGTGCCAGCAGTTCCGCAGGGGGCGCTTACTATGGCTACACCTTC
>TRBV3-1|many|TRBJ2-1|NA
CASSSGSYNEQFF
TGTGCCAGCAGCTCCGGCTCCTACAATGAGCAGTTCTTC
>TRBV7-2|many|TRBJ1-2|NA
CASSLDGPQGSGYTF
TGTGCCAGCAGCTTAGATGGGCCACAGGGAAGTGGCTACACCTTC
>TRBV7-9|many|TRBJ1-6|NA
CASSLVWRGSPLHF
TGTGCCAGCAGTCTCGTATGGAGAGGATCACCCCTCCACTTT
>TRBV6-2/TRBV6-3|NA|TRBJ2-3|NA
CASSLGFTDTQYF
TGTGCCAGCAGTTTGGGGTTCACAGATACGCAGTATTTT
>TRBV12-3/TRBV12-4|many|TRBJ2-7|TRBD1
CASRRGQGHEQYF
TGTGCCAGCAGACGTGGACAGGGTCACGAGCAGTACTTC
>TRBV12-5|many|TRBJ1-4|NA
CASGPRGWEKLFF
TGTGCTAGTGGCCCACGAGGCTGGGAAAAACTGTTTTTT
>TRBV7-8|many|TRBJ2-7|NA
CASSLALGFYEQYF
TGTGCCAGCAGCTTAGCGCTTGGGTTCTACGAGCAGTACTTC
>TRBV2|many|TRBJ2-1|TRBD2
CASGGTSGEGYEQFF
TGTGCCAGCGGGGGGACTAGCGGGGAAGGGTATGAGCAGTTCTTC
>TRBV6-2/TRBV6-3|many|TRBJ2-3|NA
CASSKPRTTSTDTQYF
TGTGCCAGCAGTAAACCTCGGACTACCTCCACAGATACGCAGTATTTT
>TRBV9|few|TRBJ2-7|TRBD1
CASSVGGQGPEQYF
TGTGCCAGCAGCGTAGGGGGACAGGGACCAGAGCAGTACTTC
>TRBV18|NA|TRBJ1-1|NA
CASSKTETNTEAFF
TGTGCCAGCTCTAAGACAGAAACGAACACTGAAGCTTTCTTT
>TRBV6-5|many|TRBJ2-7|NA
CATRQQPNRNYEQYF
TGTGCCACCAGGCAGCAACCCAACAGAAACTACGAGCAGTACTTC
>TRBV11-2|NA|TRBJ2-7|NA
CASSLGYSSYEQYF
TGTGCCAGCAGCTTAGGCTACAGTTCCTACGAGCAGTACTTC
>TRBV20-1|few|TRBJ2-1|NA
CSARDWRGNEQFF
TGCAGTGCTAGAGATTGGAGGGGAAATGAGCAGTTCTTC
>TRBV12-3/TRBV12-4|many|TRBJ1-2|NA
CASGGAGANYGYTF
TGTGCCAGCGGAGGGGCGGGGGCGAACTATGGCTACACCTTC